This T cell receptor beta chain was obtained from a study of T-cell memory formation after mild COVID-19. TCRdb processed the 5' RACE reads anew with MiXCR; each CDR3 protein has one entry. The table lists 410,000 or so distinct CDR3 sequences, about 22% of them singletons. The length of the CDR3 is 16 residues. Per the germline V gene, CDR1 is SGHVS and CDR2 is FNYEAQ. Trimming removed 5 bases at V and 4 bases at J, with 18 bases between. This clonotype was counted only a few times. This sequence was found in an adult woman who had mild COVID-19 (a few samples of this study predate the infection). Cell type and time point are not known. The chain couples TRBV7-6 to TRBJ2-1; no reliable D call. What was sequenced was PBMCs or a T cell subset sorted from them (not recorded which). CDR3 residues: CASSLRPQSLYNEQFF. The CDR3 region has the DNA TGTGCCAGCAGCCTGAGACCCCAGTCACTTTACAATGAGCAGTTCTTC.